These 10 T cell receptor beta chains share one sample of origin, sequenced in a study of T cells after posttransplantation cyclophosphamide. Treatment was busulfan-fludarabine conditioning, a marrow graft, and cyclophosphamide on days +3 and +4. TCRdb's table, derived via immunoSEQ multiplex PCR, lists solely in-frame clones and lacks some. The data hold some 20,000 clones, with 87% observed a single time. The material was PBMCs, obtained after allogeneic stem cell transplant with posttransplant cyclophosphamide. Receptor source: a female patient in her forties or fifties who received an allogeneic stem cell transplant from a related donor, was CMV-positive, and had no GVHD. The T cells may partly be graft donor cells.

This clone has more than one count but fewer than ten. The V and J genes are TRBV7-9 and TRBJ2-7, with 8 bases that match TRBD1. Germline trimming cut 6 bases from V and 0 bases from J; bases unmatched to any gene: 10. The CDR3 contains 16 residues. Germline V CDR1 and CDR2: SEHNR, FQNEAQ (reference sequence). The CDR3 nucleotides are TGTGCCAGCAGTACAGGGGGGCGGGACAGCTCCTACGAGCAGTACTTC. It is translated as CASSTGGRDSSYEQYF.

In its sample, this clone was seen once. V is TRBV7-2 and J is TRBJ2-3; D is possibly TRBD2 (6 bases). CDR1 and CDR2 (germline): SGHTA, FQGNSA. The CDR3 is 12 amino acids. V was trimmed by 3 bases and J by 6 bases, leaving 7 bases between them. DNA for the CDR3: TGTGCCAGCAGCTTTGGGAGGGATACGCAGTATTTT. Amino acid sequence: CASSFGRDTQYF.

The chain combines TRBV28 with TRBJ2-7; TRBD1 might be the D (5 bases). The V end was cut by 4 bases, the J end by 3 bases, with 10 bases between. The CDR3 is 13 amino acids. Germline CDR1 reads MDHEN; CDR2 reads SYDVKM. In DNA, the CDR3 is TGTGCCAGCAGTTCCGGACAAAACTACGAGCAGTACTTC. This translates into CASSSGQNYEQYF. The full variable domain, in which reference TRBV28 and TRBJ2-7 provide the parts outside the CDR3, is DVKVTQSSRYLVKRTGEKVFLECVQDMDHENMFWYRQDPGLGLRLIYFSYDVKMKEKGDIPEGYSVSREKKERFSLILESASTNQTSMYLCASSSGQNYEQYFGPGTRLTVT.

This rearrangement joins TRBV7-2 to TRBJ2-2; D is uncertain. The CDR3 is made up of 13 amino acids. V lost 3 bases, J lost 4 bases, and 6 bases lay in between. CDR1 and CDR2 from the germline V gene are SGHTA and FQGNSA. The CDR3 DNA reads as TGTGCCAGCAGCTTGAGTGTCACCGGGGAGCTGTTTTTT. Protein sequence: CASSLSVTGELFF.

The V call is TRBV5-1, the J call TRBJ2-5; 13 positions match TRBD2. The CDR3 runs to 16 residues. Trimming took 8 bases from V and 0 from J; bases not matched to a gene: 7. In germline, CDR1 is SGHRS, CDR2 YFSETQ. CDR3 DNA sequence: TGCGCCAGTCTGAGGACTAGCGGGAGCCACCAAGAGACCCAGTACTTC. Amino acid sequence: CASLRTSGSHQETQYF.

Comments on this clone: One end of the junction is discordant with germline, which a read error may explain. This chain links TRBV19 with TRBJ1-1; no firm D call. From germline, CDR1 is LNHDA and CDR2 SQIVND (reference sequence). The CDR3 is 13 residues long. DNA for the CDR3: TGTGCCAGTAGTATGGAGGGCTGGACTGGAGCTTTCTTT. Protein: CASSMEGWTGAFF.

The V and J genes are TRBV27 and TRBJ2-1, with TRBD1 identical over 9 bases. Germline CDR1 reads MNHEY; CDR2 reads SMNVEV (reference sequence). V was pared by 5 bases and J by 8 bases, with 13 bases of the junction left unmatched. The CDR3 spans 16 residues. The CDR3 sequence: CASSRKTGTGFDEQFF. CDR3 sequence (DNA): TGTGCCAGCAGTAGAAAGACCGGGACAGGGTTCGATGAGCAGTTCTTC.

Remarks on this clone: Other DNA sequences in the sample encode the same CDR3. The V gene is TRBV28, the J gene TRBJ2-7; D ambiguous. Germline lookup yields CDR1 MDHEN and CDR2 SYDVKM. The CDR3 runs 12 residues. Trimming took 7 bases from V and 1 from J, leaving 8 bases between them. CDR3 nucleotide sequence: TGTGCCAGCACTAGTGGTTCCTACGAGCAGTACTTC. Amino acid sequence: CASTSGSYEQYF.

J is TRBJ2-5 and V is TRBV28, with 10 bases aligning to TRBD2. The end of the DNA aligns better with TRBJ2-7, so the J call may be wrong. The CDR3 contains 12 residues. Germline loops: CDR1 MDHEN, CDR2 SYDVKM. CDR3 bases: TGTGCCAGCAGTCTAGCGGGGGACGAGCAGTACTTC. Its translation is CASSLAGDEQYF.

This clone was detected only once. The chain carries TRBV19 and TRBJ2-5; 9 bases align to TRBD1. Germline CDR1 is LNHDA and CDR2 is SQIVND (reference sequence). This CDR3 region has 16 residues. V was clipped by 2 bases and J by 1 base; unmatched bases: 5. CDR3 loop: CASSIIGTGPQETQYF. CDR3 DNA sequence: TGTGCCAGTAGTATAATAGGGACAGGGCCCCAAGAGACCCAGTACTTC.